The sample holds one count of the clone carrying this T cell receptor (beta chain). Its antigen remains unidentified. These data come from a study of blood T cells in healthy people across ages. About the study: Capture by template switching was about one barcoded beta molecule per two T cells. Study-wide results and caveats: TCR beta diversity was tightly associated with the proportion of naive T cells. Versus aged donors, long-lived donors had higher diversity and more naive CD4+ cells.

Combining a sample-barcoded 5' primer with a J-beta primer mix, a second PCR ran for about 7 to 11 cycles. TCRdb used MiXCR to reprocess the 5' RACE reads, holding one entry per CDR3 protein. The sample includes fewer than 950,000 distinct CDR3 sequences, about 53% of them seen just once. This receptor was identified in a man older than 75 in good health. Material for sequencing was blood.

For the CDR3, the DNA is TGTGCCAGCAGCTCTCTACGAGGGGGGAGCTCCTACGAGCAGTACTTC. The encoded protein is CASSSLRGGSSYEQYF. The V and J genes are TRBV11-2 and TRBJ2-7; D might be TRBD1 or TRBD2, each matching 6 bases. V lost 4 bases and J 0 bases, leaving 16 bases between the germline ends. Germline CDR1 reads SGHAT; CDR2 reads FQNNGV. This CDR3 is 16 amino acids long. The full variable domain, with the rest looked up from reference TRBV11-2 and TRBJ2-7, is EAGVAQSPRYKIIEKRQSVAFWCNPISGHATLYWYQQILGQGPKLLIQFQNNGVVDDSQLPKDRFSAERLKGVDSTLKIQPAKLEDSAVYLCASSSLRGGSSYEQYFGPGTRLTVT.